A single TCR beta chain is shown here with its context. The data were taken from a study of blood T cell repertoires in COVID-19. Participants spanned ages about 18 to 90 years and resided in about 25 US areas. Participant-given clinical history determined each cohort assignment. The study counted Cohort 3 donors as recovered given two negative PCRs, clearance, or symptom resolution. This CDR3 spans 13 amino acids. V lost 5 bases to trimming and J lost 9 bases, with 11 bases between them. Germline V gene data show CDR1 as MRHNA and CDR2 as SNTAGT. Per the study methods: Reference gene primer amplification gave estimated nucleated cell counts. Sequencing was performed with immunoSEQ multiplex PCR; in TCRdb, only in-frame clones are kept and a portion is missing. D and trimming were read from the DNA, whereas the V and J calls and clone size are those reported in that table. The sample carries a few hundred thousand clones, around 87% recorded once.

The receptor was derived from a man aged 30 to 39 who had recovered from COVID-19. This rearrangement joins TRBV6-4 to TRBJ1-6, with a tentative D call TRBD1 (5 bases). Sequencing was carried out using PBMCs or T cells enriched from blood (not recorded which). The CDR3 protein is CASSSIGGSPLHF. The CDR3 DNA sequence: TGTGCCAGCAGTTCTATCGGGGGTTCACCCCTCCACTTT.